This TCR beta chain was documented in a study of shared clonotypes between healthy human individuals. In the source study's methods: ImmunoSEQ sequences covered only the junction and lacked quality scores; filtering therefore differed. Sequencing used immunoSEQ multiplex PCR; TCRdb keeps in-frame clones, though not all of them. The D gene and trimming were derived from the DNA, and the V and J assignments and clone size from that table. Here the sample spans about 2 million clones, roughly 95% being singletons. Terminally differentiated effector memory CD45RA+ cells were left out of the naive CD8 fraction, which was CD45RO-negative and positively selected for CCR7. General study findings and limits: How much donors shared clonotypes was expected to be affected by sequencing depth.

V gave up 5 bases and J gave up 5 bases, with 12 bases separating them. The CDR3 sequence is 13 residues long. Germline V lookup: CDR1 SEHNR, CDR2 FQNEAQ (reference sequence). On this clone itself: What it recognizes is unknown.

The sequenced sample was naive CD8+ T cells sorted from blood. This chain uses TRBV7-9 with TRBJ1-1; D is unclear. The sequence came from a man aged 18 to 35 in good health. CDR3 loop: CASSILDVTEAFF. CDR3 in DNA: TGTGCCAGCAGCATCTTGGACGTGACTGAAGCTTTCTTT.